Listed here is a single T cell receptor beta chain. Its antigen is still unknown. The PCR made use of 60 Vbeta and 13 Jbeta primers. The repertoire was sequenced with immunoSEQ multiplex PCR; TCRdb's copy has only in-frame clones and lacks some. The table lists 200,000 or so clones, 65% to 90% of them singletons. The sample belongs to a study of cytomegalovirus exposure and HLA in healthy donors. Study outcomes and limitations: A later analysis found that most CMV-associated TCR beta chains appeared HLA-restricted. With DRB1 most and HLA-C fewest, TCR association rates differed between HLA loci in a later analysis.

This receptor was taken from a man aged 35-49 years in good health and CMV-seropositive. Specimen: PBMCs.

The CDR3 DNA sequence: TGCGCCAGCAGTGAGGACAACTACAATGAGCAGTTCTTC. The encoded protein is CASSEDNYNEQFF. V is TRBV10-1 and J is TRBJ2-1; unclear D gene. The V end lost 2 bases, the J end lost 3 bases, and 5 bases lay between the germline ends. There are 13 residues in the CDR3. The germline V gene encodes CDR1 WNHNN and CDR2 SYGVQD (reference sequence).